These 25 T cell receptor beta chains were sequenced from one sample in a study of radiation and T cells in renal cell carcinoma. Assay: immunoSEQ multiplex PCR; the TCRdb copy retains only in-frame clones and omits some. The sample contains 120,000 or so clones, 88% of which appear only once. Time point here: blood 2 weeks post-SBRT. The treatment here: 15 Gy SBRT to primary tumor, nephrectomy 4 weeks later. Sequencing used blood, obtained from a patient whose treatment included radiotherapy and nephrectomy. These receptor sequences come from a woman aged 65 to 85 with renal cell carcinoma.

The genes are TRBV30 and TRBJ2-7; D not certain. Between the trimmed V and J ends, which lost 3 bases and 2 bases, there was a span of 8 bases. Germline V gives CDR1 GTSNPN, CDR2 SVGIG (reference sequence). The CDR3 has 12 amino acids. The CDR3: CAWRTQTYEQYF. The CDR3 nucleotides are TGTGCCTGGAGGACCCAGACCTACGAGCAGTACTTC.

Written as DNA, the CDR3 is TGTGCCAGCAGCTCGCGGACTAGCGGGGCCTACGAGCAGTACTTC. This sequence encodes CASSSRTSGAYEQYF. V gene TRBV7-3 combines with J gene TRBJ2-7, with 12 bases aligning to TRBD2. The CDR3 extends over 15 amino acids. With V trimmed by 4 bases and J by 2 bases, 3 bases remained unmatched. The germline V gene has CDR1 SGHTA and CDR2 FQGTGA. Supplemented by reference TRBV7-3 and TRBJ2-7, the full variable domain reads GAGVSQTPSNKVTEKGKYVELRCDPISGHTALYWYRQSLGQGPEFLIYFQGTGAADDSGLPNDRFFAVRPEGSVSTLKIQRTERGDSAVYLCASSSRTSGAYEQYFGPGTRLTVT.

This clone occurred a few times. The chain employs TRBV6-1 and TRBJ2-1, with D unclear. V was cut by 1 base and J by 2 bases, with 6 bases left in between. Germline V gene data show CDR1 as MNHNS and CDR2 as SASEGT. CDR3 size: 14 residues. The DNA for the CDR3 is TGTGCCAGCAGTGAAGTAACCACCTACAATGAGCAGTTCTTC. It is translated as CASSEVTTYNEQFF.

The chain is built from TRBV2 and TRBJ2-3; no definite D call. V was cut by 1 base and J by 2 bases, with 4 bases left in between. Germline V lookup: CDR1 SNHLY, CDR2 FYNNEI. The CDR3 has 13 residues. The CDR3 region has the DNA TGTGCCAGCAGTGAAGAGACCACAGATACGCAGTATTTT. Translating gives CASSEETTDTQYF.

This sequence joins TRBV6-6 and TRBJ2-7; D gene ambiguous. Germline loops: CDR1 MNHNY, CDR2 SVGAGI (reference sequence). The CDR3 is 15 amino acids. V lost 0 bases, J lost 4 bases, and 13 bases lay in between. The CDR3 DNA sequence: TGTGCCAGCAGTTACTCCAGGCAGGTTGGGTACGAGCAGTACTTC. This gives the protein CASSYSRQVGYEQYF.

The chain employs TRBV7-2 and TRBJ1-4; possibly TRBD1 for D (5 bases). The germline CDR1 and CDR2 sequences are SGHTA and FQGNSA. This CDR3 region has 14 residues. Deletions cut 0 bases from V and 7 bases from J, with 9 bases between. DNA for the CDR3: TGTGCCAGCAGCTTAGCGGGGGGGAGTGAAAAACTGTTTTTT. Amino acids: CASSLAGGSEKLFF. Supplemented by reference TRBV7-2 and TRBJ1-4, the full variable domain reads GAGVSQSPSNKVTEKGKDVELRCDPISGHTALYWYRQSLGQGLEFLIYFQGNSAPDKSGLPSDRFSAERTGGSVSTLTIQRTQQEDSAVYLCASSLAGGSEKLFFGSGTQLSVL.

Comments on this clone: Additional DNA sequences in this sample encode the identical CDR3. This chain links TRBV29-1 with TRBJ1-2; a weak D match, TRBD1 (6 bases). Trimming removed 6 bases at V and 5 bases at J, with 13 bases between. The germline V gene encodes CDR1 SQVTM and CDR2 ANQGSEA. The CDR3 is 12 residues long. The DNA for the CDR3 is TGCAGCGTGGGGGGGCAGACTTATGGCTACACCTTC. Translation gives CSVGGQTYGYTF.

The V and J genes are TRBV7-3 and TRBJ2-6; tentatively, D is TRBD1 or TRBD2 (5 bases each). V was trimmed by 5 bases and J by 2 bases, leaving 13 bases between them. CDR1 and CDR2 (germline): SGHTA, FQGTGA. CDR3 length: 16 amino acids. The CDR3 spells CASSPLVGAGANVLTF. The CDR3 DNA follows: TGTGCCAGCAGCCCGCTTGTGGGGGCTGGGGCCAACGTCCTGACTTTC.

The chain is built from TRBV6-1 and TRBJ2-5; D is unresolved. Germline CDR1 reads MNHNS; CDR2 reads SASEGT. Trimming took off 5 bases at V and 4 bases at J, with 11 bases between the two ends. The CDR3 is 13 residues long. The CDR3 sequence is CASSQDGPETQYF. In DNA, the CDR3 is TGTGCCAGCAGTCAGGACGGCCCAGAGACCCAGTACTTC.

CDR3 sequence: CASSELAVTYEQYF. CDR3 in DNA: TGTGCCAGCAGCGAACTAGCGGTAACCTACGAGCAGTACTTC. The V call is TRBV9, the J call TRBJ2-7; 8 bases match TRBD2. Germline CDR1 and CDR2: SGDLS and YYNGEE. V dropped 3 bases and J dropped 2; count of bases not matched to a gene: 4. The CDR3 sequence is 14 residues long.

A few counts support this clone. The J gene is TRBJ2-7, the V gene TRBV5-1; 12 nucleotides align to TRBD2. The CDR3 spans 15 residues. CDR1 is SGHRS and CDR2 is YFSETQ in the germline V gene. V lost 1 base to trimming and J lost 3 bases; unmatched junction nucleotides: 2. The CDR3 here is CASSLTSGGIYEQYF. CDR3 DNA sequence: TGCGCCAGCAGCTTGACTAGCGGGGGGATCTACGAGCAGTACTTC.

The V and J genes are TRBV9 and TRBJ1-2, with 8 positions matching TRBD1. Trimming cost V 3 bases and J 4 bases; bases outside gene matches: 5. Germline V gene data show CDR1 as SGDLS and CDR2 as YYNGEE. CDR3 length: 14 amino acids. CDR3 DNA: TGTGCCAGCAGCGGCCAGGGGGCGGGCTATGGCTACACCTTC. Its protein is CASSGQGAGYGYTF. Full variable domain (missing parts from reference TRBV9 and TRBJ1-2): DSGVTQTPKHLITATGQRVTLRCSPRSGDLSVYWYQQSLDQGLQFLIQYYNGEERAKGNILERFSAQQFPDLHSELNLSSLELGDSALYFCASSGQGAGYGYTFGSGTRLTVV.

CDR3 sequence reads: CASKEAGGYTF. DNA for the CDR3: TGTGCCAGTAAGGAGGCTGGGGGCTACACCTTC. The rearrangement joins TRBV19 to TRBJ1-2; D is uncertain. Per the germline V gene, CDR1 is LNHDA and CDR2 is SQIVND (reference sequence). Trimming removed 7 bases at V and 8 bases at J, with 11 bases between. CDR3 length: 11 residues.

This rearrangement joins TRBV6-6 to TRBJ1-2, with a tentative D call TRBD1 (5 bases). CDR1 and CDR2 (germline): MNHNY, SVGAGI (reference sequence). Trimming stripped 8 bases from V and 5 bases from J, with 6 bases between. The CDR3 runs to 10 residues. Here the CDR3 reads CASSGYGYTF. The CDR3 DNA follows: TGTGCCAGCTCAGGGTATGGCTACACCTTC.

The genes are TRBV30 and TRBJ2-2, with a weak D call TRBD1 (7 bases). This CDR3 comprises 15 residues. In germline, CDR1 is GTSNPN, CDR2 SVGIG (reference sequence). Trimming took off 3 bases at V and 0 bases at J, with 11 bases between the two ends. The DNA for the CDR3 is TGTGCCTGGAGGGAGGGGGCCGCGAACACCGGGGAGCTGTTTTTT. Translated: CAWREGAANTGELFF.

This chain joins TRBV5-4 and TRBJ1-1; D unclear. CDR3 length: 14 residues. Germline CDR1 and CDR2: SGHNT and YYREEE (reference sequence). Trimming removed 3 bases from V and 2 bases from J, with 11 bases in between. The CDR3 DNA reads as TGTGCCAGCAGCTCTGTTCGCCTAAACACTGAAGCTTTCTTT. Its translation is CASSSVRLNTEAFF.

V and J are TRBV7-2 and TRBJ2-7; no firm D call. Germline CDR1 is SGHTA and CDR2 is FQGNSA. This CDR3 is built from 17 residues. V was shortened by 3 bases and J by 0 bases, with 18 bases between the two germline ends. For the CDR3, the DNA is TGTGCCAGCAGCTTGGTAGTCACACAGCCAAACTCCTACGAGCAGTACTTC. Translation gives CASSLVVTQPNSYEQYF.

V and J are TRBV5-8 and TRBJ2-5; D is uncertain. CDR1 is SGHTS and CDR2 is YDEGEE in the germline V gene. This CDR3 is built from 12 residues. Trimming took off 5 bases at V and 8 bases at J, with 13 bases between the two ends. CDR3 sequence: CASSGYKKTQYF. CDR3 nucleotides: TGTGCCAGCAGTGGCTATAAGAAAACCCAGTACTTC. Combining the CDR3 with reference TRBV5-8 and TRBJ2-5 gives the whole variable domain EAGVTQSPTHLIKTRGQQATLRCSPISGHTSVYWYQQALGLGLQFLLWYDEGEERNRGNFPPRFSGRQFPNYSSELNVNALELEDSALYLCASSGYKKTQYFGPGTRLLVL.

The chain employs TRBV4-1 and TRBJ2-3, with a weak D call TRBD1 (6 bases). V lost 0 bases and J 3 bases, leaving 13 bases between the germline ends. The CDR3 is made up of 16 amino acids. Germline V CDR1 and CDR2: MGHRA, YSYEKL. Here the CDR3 reads CASSQDGRGATDTQYF. The CDR3 DNA is TGCGCCAGCAGCCAAGATGGCAGGGGTGCGACAGATACGCAGTATTTT.

This clone was detected once. J is TRBJ1-1 and V is TRBV10-3, with TRBD1 as a possible D gene (5 bases). This CDR3 comprises 15 residues. Trimming removed 0 bases from V and 0 bases from J, with 8 bases in between. The germline V gene encodes CDR1 ENHRY and CDR2 SYGVKD. CDR3 in DNA: TGTGCCATCAGTGAGTCGCCAGGGTTGAACACTGAAGCTTTCTTT. Residues: CAISESPGLNTEAFF.

This sequence joins TRBV19 and TRBJ1-1, with TRBD1 identical over 8 bases. From germline, CDR1 is LNHDA and CDR2 SQIVND (reference sequence). The CDR3 consists of 16 residues. The V segment lost 3 bases and the J segment 6 bases; nucleotides outside the gene matches: 12. The DNA for the CDR3 is TGTGCCAGTAGTATCCGCGGACAGGGTTTGGGTGCTGAAGCTTTCTTT. It encodes CASSIRGQGLGAEAFF.

The rearrangement uses TRBV29-1 and TRBJ2-5; D is unclear. CDR1 and CDR2 from the germline V gene are SQVTM and ANQGSEA. V was clipped by 5 bases and J by 1 base, with 8 bases between them. The CDR3 sequence is 12 residues long. The chain's CDR3 is CSVKYSQETQYF. CDR3 bases: TGCAGCGTTAAGTACAGCCAAGAGACCCAGTACTTC. Full variable domain (missing parts from reference TRBV29-1 and TRBJ2-5): SAVISQKPSRDICQRGTSLTIQCQVDSQVTMMFWYRQQPGQSLTLIATANQGSEATYESGFVIDKFPISRPNLTFSTLTVSNMSPEDSSIYLCSVKYSQETQYFGPGTRLLVL.

J is TRBJ2-5 and V is TRBV5-1; TRBD2 matches at 8 bases. This CDR3 is 16 amino acids long. Germline V gene lookup returns CDR1 SGHRS and CDR2 YFSETQ. The J segment lost 2 bases and the V segment lost 4 bases, leaving 10 bases of the junction unmatched. CDR3 loop: CASSMGLAGSQETQYF. The CDR3 nucleotides are TGCGCCAGCAGCATGGGGCTAGCGGGTTCGCAAGAGACCCAGTACTTC.

The rearrangement links TRBV6-1 to TRBJ1-2; D gene ambiguous. The V and J ends lost 1 base and 8 bases respectively, with 17 bases between them. CDR1 and CDR2 (germline): MNHNS, SASEGT. The CDR3 is 15 amino acids. The DNA of the CDR3 is TGTGCCAGCAGTGAAGGGAGGGAAGGGCACCGGGGCTACACCTTC. It yields the protein CASSEGREGHRGYTF.

This clone occurred once. The chain carries TRBV19 and TRBJ1-1; D remains unclear. Germline V gene sequence: CDR1 LNHDA, CDR2 SQIVND (reference sequence). The CDR3 sequence is 12 residues long. Trimming took off 5 bases at V and 11 bases at J, with 15 bases between the two ends. The CDR3 sequence: CASSPPGLMAFF. In DNA, the CDR3 is TGTGCCAGTAGTCCCCCAGGACTTATGGCTTTCTTT. The whole variable domain, remainder taken from reference TRBV19 and TRBJ1-1, is DGGITQSPKYLFRKEGQNVTLSCEQNLNHDAMYWYRQDPGQGLRLIYYSQIVNDFQKGDIAEGYSVSREKKESFPLTVTSAQKNPTAFYLCASSPPGLMAFFGQGTRLTVV.